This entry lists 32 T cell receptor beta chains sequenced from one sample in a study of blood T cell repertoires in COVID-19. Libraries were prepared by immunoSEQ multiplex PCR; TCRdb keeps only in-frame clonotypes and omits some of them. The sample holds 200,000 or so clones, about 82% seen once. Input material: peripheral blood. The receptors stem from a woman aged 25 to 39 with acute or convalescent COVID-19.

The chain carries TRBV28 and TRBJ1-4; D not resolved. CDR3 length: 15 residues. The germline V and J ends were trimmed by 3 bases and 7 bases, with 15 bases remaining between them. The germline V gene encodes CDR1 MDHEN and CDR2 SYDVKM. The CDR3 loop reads CASSFRTRGSEKLFF. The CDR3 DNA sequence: TGTGCCAGCAGTTTCCGGACCCGAGGGAGTGAAAAACTGTTTTTT.

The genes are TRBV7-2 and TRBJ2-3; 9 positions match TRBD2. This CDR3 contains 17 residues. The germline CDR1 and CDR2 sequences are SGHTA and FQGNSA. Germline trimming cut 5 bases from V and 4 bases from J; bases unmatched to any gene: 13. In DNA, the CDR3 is TGTGCCAGCAGCCCCCGTAGCGGGAGACTGGTTGCAGATACGCAGTATTTT. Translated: CASSPRSGRLVADTQYF.

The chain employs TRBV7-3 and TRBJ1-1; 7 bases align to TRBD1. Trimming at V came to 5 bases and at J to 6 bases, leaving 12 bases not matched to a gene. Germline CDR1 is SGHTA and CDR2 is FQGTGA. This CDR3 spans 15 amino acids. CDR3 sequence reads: CASSRSEGARAEAFF. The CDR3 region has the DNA TGTGCCAGCAGCCGTTCGGAGGGGGCCAGGGCTGAAGCTTTCTTT.

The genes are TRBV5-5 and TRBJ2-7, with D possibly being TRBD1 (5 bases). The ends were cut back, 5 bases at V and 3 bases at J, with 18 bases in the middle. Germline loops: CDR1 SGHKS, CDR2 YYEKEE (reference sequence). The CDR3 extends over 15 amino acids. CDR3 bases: TGTGCCAGCAGACCCCGCTCCGACAGATACTACGAGCAGTACTTC. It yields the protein CASRPRSDRYYEQYF.

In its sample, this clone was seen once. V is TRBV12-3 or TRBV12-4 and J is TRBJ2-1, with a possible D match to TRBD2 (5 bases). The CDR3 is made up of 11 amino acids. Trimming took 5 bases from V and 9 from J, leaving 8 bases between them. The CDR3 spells CASSRTFEQFF. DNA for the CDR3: TGTGCCAGCAGTCGGACTTTTGAGCAGTTCTTC.

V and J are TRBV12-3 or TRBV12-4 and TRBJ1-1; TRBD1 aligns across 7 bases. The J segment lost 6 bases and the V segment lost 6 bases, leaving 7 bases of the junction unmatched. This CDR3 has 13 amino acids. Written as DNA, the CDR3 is TGTGCCAGCAGGAGACAGGGTATACCTGAAGCTTTCTTT. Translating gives CASRRQGIPEAFF.

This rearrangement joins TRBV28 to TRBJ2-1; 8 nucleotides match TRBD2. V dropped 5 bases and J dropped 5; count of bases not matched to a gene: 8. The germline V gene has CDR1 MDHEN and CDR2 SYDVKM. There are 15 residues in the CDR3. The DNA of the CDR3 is TGTGCCAGCAGTCGAGCCGGGACTAGGAACAATGAGCAGTTCTTC. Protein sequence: CASSRAGTRNNEQFF. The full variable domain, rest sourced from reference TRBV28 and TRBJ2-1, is DVKVTQSSRYLVKRTGEKVFLECVQDMDHENMFWYRQDPGLGLRLIYFSYDVKMKEKGDIPEGYSVSREKKERFSLILESASTNQTSMYLCASSRAGTRNNEQFFGPGTRLTVL.

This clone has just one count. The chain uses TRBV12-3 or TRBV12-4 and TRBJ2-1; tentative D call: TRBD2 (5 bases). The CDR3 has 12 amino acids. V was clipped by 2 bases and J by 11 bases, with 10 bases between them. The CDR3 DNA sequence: TGTGCCAGCAGTTTATCAGACTACCAGCAGTTCTTC. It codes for CASSLSDYQQFF.

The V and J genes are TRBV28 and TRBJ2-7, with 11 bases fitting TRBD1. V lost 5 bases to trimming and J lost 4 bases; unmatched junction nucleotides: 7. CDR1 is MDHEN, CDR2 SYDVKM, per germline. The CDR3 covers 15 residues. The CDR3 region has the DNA TGTGCCAGCAGTACCACGGGACAGGGGGTTTACGAGCAGTACTTC. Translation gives CASSTTGQGVYEQYF.

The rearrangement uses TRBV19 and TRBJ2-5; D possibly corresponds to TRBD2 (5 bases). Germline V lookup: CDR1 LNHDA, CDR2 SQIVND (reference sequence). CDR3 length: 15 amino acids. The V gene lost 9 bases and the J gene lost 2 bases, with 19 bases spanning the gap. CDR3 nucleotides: TGTGCCAGCGAGACCTCCGGGGAAGGACAAGAGACCCAGTACTTC. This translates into CASETSGEGQETQYF.

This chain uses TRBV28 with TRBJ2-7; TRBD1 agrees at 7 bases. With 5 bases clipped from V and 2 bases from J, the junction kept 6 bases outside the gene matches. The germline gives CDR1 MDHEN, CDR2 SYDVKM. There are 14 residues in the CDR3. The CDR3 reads CASSGRGLTYEQYF. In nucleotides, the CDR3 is TGTGCCAGCAGTGGCAGGGGGTTGACCTACGAGCAGTACTTC.

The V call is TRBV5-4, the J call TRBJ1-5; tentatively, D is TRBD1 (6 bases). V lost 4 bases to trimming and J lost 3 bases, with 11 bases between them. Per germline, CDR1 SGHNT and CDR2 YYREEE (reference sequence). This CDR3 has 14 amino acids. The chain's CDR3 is CASSVGQTNQPQHF. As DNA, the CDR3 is TGTGCCAGCAGCGTCGGACAGACCAATCAGCCCCAGCATTTT.

The CDR3 region has the DNA TGCGCCAGCAGACCCTTCCTTTGTATCCGGAGCCCCCGGGGTAGGTATGGCTACACCTTC. This translates into CASRPFLCIRSPRGRYGYTF. The chain uses TRBV23-1 and TRBJ1-2; D is unresolved. TRBV23-1 is known as an ORF, though its function is uncertain. The CDR3 runs 20 residues. V lost 6 bases and J 5 bases, leaving 34 bases between the germline ends.

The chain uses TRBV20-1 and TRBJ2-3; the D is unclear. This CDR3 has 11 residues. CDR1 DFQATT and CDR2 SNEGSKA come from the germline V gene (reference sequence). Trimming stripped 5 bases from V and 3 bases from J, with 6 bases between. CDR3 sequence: CSAPLTDTQYF. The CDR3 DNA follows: TGCAGTGCTCCTTTAACAGATACGCAGTATTTT.

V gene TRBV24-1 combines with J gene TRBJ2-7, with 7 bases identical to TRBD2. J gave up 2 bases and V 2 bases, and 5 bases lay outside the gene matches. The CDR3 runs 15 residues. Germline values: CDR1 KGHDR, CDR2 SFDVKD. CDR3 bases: TGTGCCACCAGTGATTGGGCTAGCGGTACCTACGAGCAGTACTTC. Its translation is CATSDWASGTYEQYF.

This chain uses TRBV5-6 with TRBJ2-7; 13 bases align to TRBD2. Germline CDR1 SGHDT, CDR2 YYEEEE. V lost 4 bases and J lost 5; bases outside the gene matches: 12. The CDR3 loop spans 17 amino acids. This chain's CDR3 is CASSVPNAGTSGNEQYF. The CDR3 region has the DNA TGTGCCAGCAGCGTTCCTAATGCCGGGACTAGCGGGAACGAGCAGTACTTC. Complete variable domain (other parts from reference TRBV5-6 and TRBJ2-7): DAGVTQSPTHLIKTRGQQVTLRCSPKSGHDTVSWYQQALGQGPQFIFQYYEEEERQRGNFPDRFSGHQFPNYSSELNVNALLLGDSALYLCASSVPNAGTSGNEQYFGPGTRLTVT.

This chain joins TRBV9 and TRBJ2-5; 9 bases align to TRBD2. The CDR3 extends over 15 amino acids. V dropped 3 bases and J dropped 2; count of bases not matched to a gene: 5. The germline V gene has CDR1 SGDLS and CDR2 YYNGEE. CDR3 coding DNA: TGTGCCAGCAGCGGTAGCGGGGGTACACAAGAGACCCAGTACTTC. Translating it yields CASSGSGGTQETQYF.

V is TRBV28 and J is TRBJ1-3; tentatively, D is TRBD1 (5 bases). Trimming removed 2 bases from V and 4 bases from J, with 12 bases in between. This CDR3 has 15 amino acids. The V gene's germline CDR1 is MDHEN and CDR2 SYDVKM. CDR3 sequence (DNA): TGTGCCAGCAGTTTAGGGGGGACTCAAGGAAACACCATATATTTT. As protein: CASSLGGTQGNTIYF.

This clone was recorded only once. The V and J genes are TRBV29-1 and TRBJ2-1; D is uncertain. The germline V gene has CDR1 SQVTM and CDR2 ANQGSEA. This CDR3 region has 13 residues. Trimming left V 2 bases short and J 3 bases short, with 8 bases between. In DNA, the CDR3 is TGCAGCGTTGAACTAGTGAACTACAATGAGCAGTTCTTC. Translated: CSVELVNYNEQFF.

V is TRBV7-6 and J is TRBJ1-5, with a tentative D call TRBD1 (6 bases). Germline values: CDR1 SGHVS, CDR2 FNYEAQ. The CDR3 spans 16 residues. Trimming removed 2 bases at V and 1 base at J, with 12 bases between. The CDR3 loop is CASSLSPGESNQPQHF. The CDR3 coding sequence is TGTGCCAGCAGCTTATCCCCAGGGGAAAGCAATCAGCCCCAGCATTTT.

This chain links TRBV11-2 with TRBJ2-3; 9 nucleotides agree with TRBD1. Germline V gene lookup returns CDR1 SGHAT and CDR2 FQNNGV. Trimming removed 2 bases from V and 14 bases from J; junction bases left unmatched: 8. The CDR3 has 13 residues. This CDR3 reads CASSLYDGTGLYF. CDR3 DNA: TGTGCCAGCAGCTTATATGACGGGACAGGGCTGTATTTT.

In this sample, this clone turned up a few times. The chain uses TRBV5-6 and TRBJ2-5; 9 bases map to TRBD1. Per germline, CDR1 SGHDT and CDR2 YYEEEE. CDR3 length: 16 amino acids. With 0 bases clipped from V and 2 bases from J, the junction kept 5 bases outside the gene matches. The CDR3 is CASSLGTGAGQETQYF. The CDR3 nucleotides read TGTGCCAGCAGCTTGGGGACAGGGGCGGGTCAAGAGACCCAGTACTTC.

The CDR3 nucleotides read TGTGCCAGCAGTTACACGGGGAACACTGAAGCTTTCTTT. Translated: CASSYTGNTEAFF. This sequence joins TRBV6-6 and TRBJ1-1; D is uncertain. Trimming pared 2 bases from V and 1 base from J, leaving 5 bases between. The CDR3 loop spans 13 amino acids. The germline CDR1 and CDR2 sequences are MNHNY and SVGAGI (reference sequence).

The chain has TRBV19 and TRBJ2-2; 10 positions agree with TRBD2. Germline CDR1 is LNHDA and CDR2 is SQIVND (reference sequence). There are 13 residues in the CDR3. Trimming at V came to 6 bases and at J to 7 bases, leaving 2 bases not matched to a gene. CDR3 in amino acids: CASRGTSVGELFF. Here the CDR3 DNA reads TGTGCCAGTAGAGGGACTAGCGTCGGGGAGCTGTTTTTT.

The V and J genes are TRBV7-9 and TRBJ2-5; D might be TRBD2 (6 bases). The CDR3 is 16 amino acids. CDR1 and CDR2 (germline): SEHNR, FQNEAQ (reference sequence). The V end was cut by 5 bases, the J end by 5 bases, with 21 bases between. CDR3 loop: CASSKKRAAPLETQYF. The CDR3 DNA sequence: TGTGCCAGCAGCAAAAAGCGGGCAGCTCCGCTGGAGACCCAGTACTTC.

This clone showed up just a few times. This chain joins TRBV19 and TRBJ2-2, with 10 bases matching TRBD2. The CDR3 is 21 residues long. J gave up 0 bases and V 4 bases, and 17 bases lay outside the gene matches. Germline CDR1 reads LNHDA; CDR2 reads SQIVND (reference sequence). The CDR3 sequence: CASSTLGTTSGTFANTGELFF. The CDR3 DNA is TGTGCCAGTAGTACGCTGGGGACCACTAGCGGGACGTTCGCGAACACCGGGGAGCTGTTTTTT.

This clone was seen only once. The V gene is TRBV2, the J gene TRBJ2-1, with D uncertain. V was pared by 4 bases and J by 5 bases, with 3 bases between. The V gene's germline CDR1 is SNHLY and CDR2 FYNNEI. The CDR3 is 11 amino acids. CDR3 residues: CASSVNNEQFF. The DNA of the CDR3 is TGTGCCAGCAGTGTAAACAATGAGCAGTTCTTC.

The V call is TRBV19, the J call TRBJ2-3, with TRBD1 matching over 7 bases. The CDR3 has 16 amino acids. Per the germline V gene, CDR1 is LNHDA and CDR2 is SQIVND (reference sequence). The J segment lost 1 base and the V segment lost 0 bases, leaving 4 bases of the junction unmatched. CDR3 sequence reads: CASSIEGQAGTDTQYF. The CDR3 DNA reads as TGTGCCAGTAGTATAGAAGGACAGGCGGGCACAGATACGCAGTATTTT.

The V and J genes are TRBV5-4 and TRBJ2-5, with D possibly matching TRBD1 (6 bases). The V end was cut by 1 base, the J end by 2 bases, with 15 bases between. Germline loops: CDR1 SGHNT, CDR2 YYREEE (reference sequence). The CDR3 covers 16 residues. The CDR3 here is CASSLTGPGLQETQYF. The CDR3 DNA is TGTGCCAGCAGCTTGACAGGGCCAGGCCTTCAAGAGACCCAGTACTTC.

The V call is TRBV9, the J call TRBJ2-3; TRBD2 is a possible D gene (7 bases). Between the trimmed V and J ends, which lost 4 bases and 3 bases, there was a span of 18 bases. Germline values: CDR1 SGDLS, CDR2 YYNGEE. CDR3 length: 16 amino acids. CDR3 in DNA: TGTGCCAGCAGCCCCCTACGAGGGGGGGCGACAGATACGCAGTATTTT. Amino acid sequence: CASSPLRGGATDTQYF.

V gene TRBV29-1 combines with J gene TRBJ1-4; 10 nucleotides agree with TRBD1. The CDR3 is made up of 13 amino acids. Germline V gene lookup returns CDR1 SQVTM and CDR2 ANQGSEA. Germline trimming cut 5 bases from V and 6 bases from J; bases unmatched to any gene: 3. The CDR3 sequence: CSVRGTGDEKLFF. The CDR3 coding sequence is TGCAGCGTTCGGGGGACAGGGGATGAAAAACTGTTTTTT.

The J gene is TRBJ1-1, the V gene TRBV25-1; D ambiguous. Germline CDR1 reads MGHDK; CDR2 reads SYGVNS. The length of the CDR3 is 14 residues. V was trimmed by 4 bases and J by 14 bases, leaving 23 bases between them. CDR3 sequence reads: CASSVIRSPISGFF. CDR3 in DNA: TGTGCCAGCAGTGTCATAAGGAGCCCTATTTCGGGGTTCTTT.